This entry lists 23 T cell receptor beta chains sequenced from one sample in a study of cytomegalovirus exposure and HLA in healthy donors (dated by TCRdb to 2015 to 2018). Library preparation was by the immunoSEQ multiplex PCR assay. For the multiplex PCR, a mixture combining 60 forward primers for TCR Vbeta segments and 13 reverse primers for TCR Jbeta segments was used. Imported from immuneACCESS, the table was reduced by TCRdb to in-frame sequences with V and J called. These copies leave out some clones; in studies compared against another copy, an unresolved V gene accounts for under half, and the cause of the remainder is not known. This sample is represented by approximately 160,000 clones; 60% to 80% of them were singletons. Roughly 0.69% of the sample comes from the top ten. What was sequenced was PBMCs. The receptors come from a male donor in good health and CMV-seronegative.

V is TRBV6-5 and J is TRBJ2-3; 9 nucleotides match TRBD2. Germline V gives CDR1 MNHEY, CDR2 SVGAGI. Losses at the gene ends were 3 bases for V and 5 bases for J; bases not matched to a gene: 6. The CDR3 has 15 amino acids. In nucleotides, the CDR3 is TGTGCCAGCAGTTATTTGCGGGGGGGCCAAGATACGCAGTATTTT. Protein product: CASSYLRGGQDTQYF.

The chain employs TRBV4-1 and TRBJ1-1, with 10 nucleotides matching TRBD1. V gave up 4 bases and J gave up 6 bases; unmatched junction bases: 5. The CDR3 totals 14 residues. Germline assignment: CDR1 MGHRA and CDR2 YSYEKL. CDR3 sequence: CASSPGQGFSEAFF. The CDR3 nucleotides read TGCGCCAGCAGCCCGGGACAGGGGTTCTCTGAAGCTTTCTTT.

CDR3 bases: TGTGCCAGTTCCTATACAGTCTCTGGAAACACCATATATTTT. Translated, it gives CASSYTVSGNTIYF. The V call is TRBV6-5, the J call TRBJ1-3; D remains ambiguous. The V gene's germline CDR1 is MNHEY and CDR2 SVGAGI. This CDR3 spans 14 amino acids. V lost 9 bases and J lost 0, with 12 bases in between.

This clone showed up just once. The chain joins TRBV30 to TRBJ2-1; D is unclear. Trimming removed 1 base at V and 6 bases at J, with 4 bases between. Germline assignment: CDR1 GTSNPN and CDR2 SVGIG (reference sequence). This CDR3 region has 11 residues. The CDR3 protein is CAWSGSNEQFF. The CDR3 DNA is TGTGCCTGGAGTGGGAGCAATGAGCAGTTCTTC.

The chain couples TRBV6-5 to TRBJ1-1, with D possibly matching TRBD1 (6 bases). Germline assignment: CDR1 MNHEY and CDR2 SVGAGI. The CDR3 consists of 13 residues. V lost 8 bases, J lost 4 bases, and 14 bases lay in between. The CDR3, as DNA: TGTGCCAGCGTGGGACAACTTGGCACTGAAGCTTTCTTT. It yields the protein CASVGQLGTEAFF.

The chain combines TRBV9 with TRBJ1-1, with 7 bases that match TRBD1. CDR1 and CDR2 from the germline V gene are SGDLS and YYNGEE. J was trimmed by 12 bases and V by 1 base; bases with no gene match: 9. The CDR3 is 13 amino acids. This CDR3 is CASSVTGTAPPFF. The CDR3 nucleotides read TGTGCCAGCAGCGTAACCGGGACAGCTCCGCCTTTCTTT.

V gene TRBV29-1 combines with J gene TRBJ2-1, with a weak D call TRBD1 (5 bases). V shed 4 bases and J shed 2 bases, with 12 bases lying between them. CDR3 length: 14 amino acids. The germline gives CDR1 SQVTM, CDR2 ANQGSEA. CDR3 sequence reads: CSVAAGMTYNEQFF. The CDR3 DNA follows: TGCAGCGTTGCCGCAGGGATGACCTACAATGAGCAGTTCTTC.

The chain combines TRBV5-6 with TRBJ2-7; D is unresolved. The germline V gene has CDR1 SGHDT and CDR2 YYEEEE. The V gene lost 0 bases and the J gene lost 6 bases, with 13 bases spanning the gap. This CDR3 contains 14 residues. In DNA form, the CDR3 reads TGTGCCAGCAGCTTGGGAGGCCGGGTCGGCGAGCAGTACTTC. Translated, it gives CASSLGGRVGEQYF.

This clone was seen once. The junction departs from germline at one end; a sequencing error may be responsible. The same CDR3 can be traced to other DNA sequences in this sample. The V call is TRBV7-2, the J call TRBJ2-7; 8 nucleotides match TRBD1. Germline CDR1 and CDR2: SGHTA and FQGNSA. The CDR3 extends over 15 amino acids. CDR3 region: CASSKDRASSYEQYF. CDR3 DNA sequence: TGTGCCAGCAGCAAGGACAGGGCTAGCTCCTACGAGCAGTACTTT.

A remark on this clone: No conserved phenylalanine or tryptophan is present at the end of the CDR3, so a read error is the likely explanation. No DNA is shown, since the ends of the CDR3 on it are uncertain; the CDR3 is the one TCRdb lists. The chain employs TRBV5-6 and TRBJ2-3; the DNA was not compared with TRBD2, the D call given in the table. 13 amino acids form the CDR3, both terminal residues included. Germline lookup yields CDR1 SGHDT and CDR2 YYEEEE. The CDR3 sequence: CASSYPRASGVEI.

The rearrangement uses TRBV11-2 and TRBJ2-3; possibly TRBD2 for D (7 bases). V lost 1 base to trimming and J lost 3 bases, with 14 bases between them. The CDR3 spans 16 residues. Germline V gives CDR1 SGHAT, CDR2 FQNNGV. CDR3 bases: TGTGCCAGCAGCTTAGCGGGGGGCGGAAGTACAGATACGCAGTATTTT. Amino acids: CASSLAGGGSTDTQYF. Full variable domain (rest looked up from reference TRBV11-2 and TRBJ2-3): EAGVAQSPRYKIIEKRQSVAFWCNPISGHATLYWYQQILGQGPKLLIQFQNNGVVDDSQLPKDRFSAERLKGVDSTLKIQPAKLEDSAVYLCASSLAGGGSTDTQYFGPGTRLTVL.

This chain links TRBV19 with TRBJ2-7; D is unclear. The CDR3 length is 12 residues. With 6 bases removed from V and 2 bases from J, the gap between germline ends came to 8 bases. Germline assignment: CDR1 LNHDA and CDR2 SQIVND (reference sequence). The CDR3 sequence: CASSNIPYEQYF. The CDR3, as DNA: TGTGCCAGTAGCAACATACCCTACGAGCAGTACTTC. Combining the CDR3 with reference TRBV19 and TRBJ2-7 gives the whole variable domain DGGITQSPKYLFRKEGQNVTLSCEQNLNHDAMYWYRQDPGQGLRLIYYSQIVNDFQKGDIAEGYSVSREKKESFPLTVTSAQKNPTAFYLCASSNIPYEQYFGPGTRLTVT.

This chain connects TRBV7-6 to TRBJ2-3; 13 positions match TRBD2. The ends lost 4 bases at V and 6 bases at J; junction bases unmatched: 7. The V gene's germline CDR1 is SGHVS and CDR2 FNYEAQ. The CDR3 loop spans 16 amino acids. In DNA, the CDR3 is TGTGCCAGCAGCTCGGAGACTAGCGGGAGGTTGGATACGCAGTATTTT. Residues: CASSSETSGRLDTQYF.

This clone has only one observation. The rearrangement joins TRBV27 to TRBJ2-3, with 7 nucleotides matching TRBD1. CDR1 is MNHEY and CDR2 is SMNVEV in the germline V gene (reference sequence). This CDR3 has 15 amino acids. V shed 2 bases and J 2 bases; nucleotides not matched to a gene: 4. Written as DNA, the CDR3 is TGTGCCAGCAGTTTAGAGGGACAGATCACAGATACGCAGTATTTT. This codes for CASSLEGQITDTQYF.

V is TRBV7-9 and J is TRBJ1-3; possible D gene TRBD1, 5 bases. V dropped 3 bases and J dropped 1 base, with 7 bases sitting between them. The CDR3 has 14 residues. Germline V gives CDR1 SEHNR, CDR2 FQNEAQ (reference sequence). This CDR3 is CASSLEGSGNTIYF. Written as DNA, the CDR3 is TGTGCCAGCAGCTTGGAGGGGTCTGGAAACACCATATATTTT.

V usage is TRBV29-1 and J usage is TRBJ2-2; 10 nucleotides agree with TRBD2. The V gene end was trimmed by 3 bases and the J gene end by 3 bases; junction bases not matched to a gene: 7. This CDR3 spans 16 amino acids. Germline loops: CDR1 SQVTM, CDR2 ANQGSEA. This CDR3 reads CSVEASGSGYTGELFF. Here the CDR3 DNA reads TGCAGCGTTGAGGCTAGCGGGAGCGGGTACACCGGGGAGCTGTTTTTT.

This chain's CDR3 is CASSRAGGRDTQYF. The CDR3 DNA sequence: TGCGCCAGCAGCCGAGCGGGGGGGCGTGATACGCAGTATTTT. This chain connects TRBV5-1 to TRBJ2-3, with 10 bases fitting TRBD2. Germline assignment: CDR1 SGHRS and CDR2 YFSETQ. The CDR3 runs to 14 residues. V shed 4 bases and J 6 bases; nucleotides not matched to a gene: 5.

The chain links TRBV7-2 to TRBJ1-1, with a possible D match to TRBD1 (6 bases). The CDR3 is 18 residues long. The germline gives CDR1 SGHTA, CDR2 FQGNSA. V was cut by 2 bases and J by 0 bases, with 19 bases left in between. This CDR3 is CASSLYPTGSDMNTEAFF. In DNA, the CDR3 is TGTGCCAGCAGCTTATATCCCACAGGGAGTGACATGAACACTGAAGCTTTCTTT.

The V call is TRBV10-3, the J call TRBJ1-5; 8 bases map to TRBD1. Losses at the gene ends were 4 bases for V and 2 bases for J; bases not matched to a gene: 4. Germline V gene sequence: CDR1 ENHRY, CDR2 SYGVKD. This CDR3 has 15 residues. CDR3 sequence: CAISGTGIGNQPQHF. As DNA, the CDR3 is TGTGCCATCAGTGGGACAGGGATAGGCAATCAGCCCCAGCATTTT.

The gene calls are TRBV11-3 and TRBJ2-5, with 9 bases fitting TRBD1. With 1 base clipped from V and 4 bases from J, the junction kept 7 bases outside the gene matches. Germline-derived CDR1 and CDR2 are SGHNT and YENEEA. This CDR3 is built from 16 residues. This chain's CDR3 is CASSLGTGDMGETQYF. The DNA of the CDR3 is TGTGCCAGCAGCTTAGGGACAGGGGATATGGGAGAGACCCAGTACTTC. The variable domain in full, with the rest retrieved from reference TRBV11-3 and TRBJ2-5, is EAGVVQSPRYKIIEKKQPVAFWCNPISGHNTLYWYLQNLGQGPELLIRYENEEAVDDSQLPKDRFSAERLKGVDSTLKIQPAELGDSAVYLCASSLGTGDMGETQYFGPGTRLLVL.

V and J are TRBV6-6 and TRBJ2-3; 13 nucleotides agree with TRBD2. Germline CDR1 and CDR2: MNHNY and SVGAGI (reference sequence). The V and J ends lost 6 bases and 5 bases, in that order; junction bases with no gene match: 8. CDR3 length: 16 residues. DNA for the CDR3: TGTGCCAGCAGCCCCGGACTAGCGGGGGTTGGAGATACGCAGTATTTT. Encoded protein: CASSPGLAGVGDTQYF.

The chain uses TRBV5-5 and TRBJ1-2; 8 bases map to TRBD1. Germline trimming cut 4 bases from V and 3 bases from J; bases unmatched to any gene: 2. CDR1 is SGHKS and CDR2 is YYEKEE in the germline V gene (reference sequence). The CDR3 consists of 13 residues. In nucleotides, the CDR3 is TGTGCCAGCAGCGCGACAGGGGACTATGGCTACACCTTC. The encoded protein is CASSATGDYGYTF. Complete variable domain (other parts from reference TRBV5-5 and TRBJ1-2): DAGVTQSPTHLIKTRGQQVTLRCSPISGHKSVSWYQQVLGQGPQFIFQYYEKEERGRGNFPDRFSARQFPNYSSELNVNALLLGDSALYLCASSATGDYGYTFGSGTRLTVV.

The chain is built from TRBV7-9 and TRBJ2-1, with 8 bases aligning to TRBD2. Germline CDR1 SEHNR, CDR2 FQNEAQ (reference sequence). This CDR3 spans 14 amino acids. V trimming: 3 bases; J trimming: 8 bases; junction bases outside the gene matches: 6. In nucleotides, the CDR3 is TGTGCCAGCAGCTTCGGGACTAGATCATATGAGCAGTTCTTC. Protein product: CASSFGTRSYEQFF.